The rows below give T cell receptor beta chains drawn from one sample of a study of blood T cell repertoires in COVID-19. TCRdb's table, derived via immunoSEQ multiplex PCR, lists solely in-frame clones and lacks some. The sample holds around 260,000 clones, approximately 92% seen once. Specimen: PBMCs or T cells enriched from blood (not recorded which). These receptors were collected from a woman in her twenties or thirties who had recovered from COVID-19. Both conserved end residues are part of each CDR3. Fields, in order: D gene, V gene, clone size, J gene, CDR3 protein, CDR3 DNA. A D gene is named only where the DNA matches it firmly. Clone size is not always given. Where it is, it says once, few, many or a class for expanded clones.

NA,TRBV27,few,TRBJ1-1,CASRQGGTEAFF,TGTGCCAGCAGACAGGGTGGCACTGAAGCTTTCTTT
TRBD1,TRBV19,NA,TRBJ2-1,CASSMVDRVGNEQFF,TGTGCCAGTAGTATGGTGGACAGGGTTGGCAATGAGCAGTTCTTC
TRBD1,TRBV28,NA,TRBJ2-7,CASRETGGSSYEQYF,TGTGCCAGCAGGGAGACAGGGGGGAGCTCCTACGAGCAGTACTTC
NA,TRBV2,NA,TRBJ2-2,CASSEAGAGRDVFF,TGTGCCAGCAGTGAAGCTGGGGCAGGGCGAGACGTGTTTTTT
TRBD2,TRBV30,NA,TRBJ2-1,CAWSGRLAGVNEQFF,TGTGCCTGGAGCGGTCGACTAGCGGGAGTGAATGAGCAGTTCTTC
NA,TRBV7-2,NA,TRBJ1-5,CASSLEENQPQHF,TGTGCCAGCAGCTTAGAAGAGAATCAGCCCCAGCATTTT
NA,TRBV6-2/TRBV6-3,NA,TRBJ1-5,CASSYGDRDTERQHF,TGTGCCAGCAGTTACGGTGACAGAGATACGGAAAGGCAGCATTTT
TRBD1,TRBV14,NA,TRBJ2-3,CASSRLRQGSTDTQYF,TGTGCCAGCAGCCGCCTTCGACAGGGAAGCACAGATACGCAGTATTTT
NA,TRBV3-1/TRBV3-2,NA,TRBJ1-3,CASSQETTFSGNTIYF,TGTGCCAGCAGCCAAGAGACTACTTTCTCTGGAAACACCATATATTTT
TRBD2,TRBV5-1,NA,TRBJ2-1,CASSLLPGLAGDNNEQFF,TGCGCCAGCAGCTTACTACCGGGACTAGCGGGAGACAACAATGAGCAGTTCTTC
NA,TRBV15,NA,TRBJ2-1,CATSRDTGRTYNEQFF,TGTGCCACCAGCAGAGACACAGGGCGGACCTACAATGAGCAGTTCTTC
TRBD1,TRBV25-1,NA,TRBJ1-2,CASSEPTGYYGYTF,TGTGCCAGCAGTGAACCGACAGGGTACTACGGCTACACCTTC
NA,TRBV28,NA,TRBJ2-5,CASSLSGLTSSGRETQYF,TGTGCCAGCAGTTTGAGCGGACTAACATCTTCTGGGCGAGAGACCCAGTACTTC
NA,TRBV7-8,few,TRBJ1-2,CASSFPDTYYGYTF,TGTGCCAGCAGCTTTCCGGACACTTACTATGGCTACACCTTC
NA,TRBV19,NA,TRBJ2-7,CASSFRDGSSYEQYF,TGTGCCAGTTCCTTCCGCGACGGGAGCTCCTACGAGCAGTACTTC
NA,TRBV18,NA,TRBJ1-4,CASSPPRGTATNEKLFF,TGTGCCAGCTCACCACCGCGGGGGACTGCAACTAATGAAAAACTGTTTTTT
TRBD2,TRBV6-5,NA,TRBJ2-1,CASRTSGGWDEQFF,TGTGCCAGCAGAACTAGCGGGGGTTGGGATGAGCAGTTCTTC
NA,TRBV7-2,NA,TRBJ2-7,CASSLALRKSSYEQYF,TGTGCCAGCAGCTTAGCCTTGCGGAAGAGCTCCTACGAGCAGTACTTC
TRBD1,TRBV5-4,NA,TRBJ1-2,CASSPKETGSYGYTF,TGTGCCAGCAGCCCGAAGGAGACAGGGTCCTATGGCTACACCTTC
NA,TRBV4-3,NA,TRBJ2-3,CASSQVLLGADTQYF,TGCGCCAGCAGCCAAGTGTTATTGGGCGCAGATACGCAGTATTTT
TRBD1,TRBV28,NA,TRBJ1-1,CASSGQGLNTEAFF,TGTGCCAGCAGCGGACAGGGATTGAACACTGAAGCTTTCTTT
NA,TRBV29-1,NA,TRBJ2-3,CSVEDGPRVRADTQYF,TGCAGCGTTGAAGATGGGCCCAGGGTTCGGGCAGATACGCAGTATTTT
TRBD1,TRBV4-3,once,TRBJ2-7,CASSQSGGQGALYEQYF,TGCGCCAGCAGCCAATCGGGTGGACAGGGGGCTCTATACGAGCAGTACTTC
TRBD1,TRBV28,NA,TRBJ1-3,CASSRTGKISGNTIYF,TGTGCCAGCAGTCGGACAGGAAAAATCTCTGGAAACACCATATATTTT
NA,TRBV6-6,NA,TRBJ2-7,CASSPLYEQYF,TGTGCCAGCAGTCCCCTCTACGAGCAGTACTTC
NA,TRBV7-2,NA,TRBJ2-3,CASSLPGSADTQYF,TGTGCCAGCAGCTTACCAGGGTCCGCAGATACGCAGTATTTT
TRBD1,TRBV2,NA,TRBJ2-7,CASSGDRAYEQYF,TGTGCCAGCAGTGGGGACAGAGCCTACGAGCAGTACTTC
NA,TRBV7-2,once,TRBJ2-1,CASSLSRGGNEQFF,TGTGCCAGCAGCTTATCCAGGGGTGGCAATGAGCAGTTCTTC
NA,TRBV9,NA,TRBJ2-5,CASSVGGPQETQYF,TGTGCCAGCAGCGTCGGAGGACCCCAAGAGACCCAGTACTTC
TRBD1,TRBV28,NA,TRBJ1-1,CASLTGVGTEAFF,TGTGCCAGCCTCACAGGGGTAGGCACTGAAGCTTTCTTT
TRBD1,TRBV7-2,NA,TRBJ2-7,CASSMGQGYEQYF,TGTGCCAGCAGCATGGGACAGGGCTACGAGCAGTACTTC
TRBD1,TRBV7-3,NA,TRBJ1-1,CASSPSTSGGLGTEAFF,TGTGCCAGCAGCCCGTCAACCTCAGGGGGCCTGGGGACTGAAGCTTTCTTT
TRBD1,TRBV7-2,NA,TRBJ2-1,CASSLLGQGGNEQFF,TGTGCCAGCAGCTTATTGGGACAGGGAGGGAATGAGCAGTTCTTC
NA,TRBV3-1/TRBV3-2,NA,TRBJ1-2,CASSQDSGQLYGYTF,TGTGCCAGCAGCCAAGATTCCGGACAGCTCTATGGCTACACCTTC
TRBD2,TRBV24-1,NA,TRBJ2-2,CATSGRLARGWELFF,TGTGCCACCAGTGGCAGACTAGCACGGGGGTGGGAGCTGTTTTTT
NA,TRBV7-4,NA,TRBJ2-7,CASSLVMRGNSSYEQYF,TGTGCCAGCAGCTTAGTCATGAGAGGGAATAGCTCCTACGAGCAGTACTTC
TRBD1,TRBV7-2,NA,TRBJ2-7,CASSLAGQGAYEQYF,TGTGCCAGCAGCTTAGCGGGACAGGGGGCCTACGAGCAGTACTTC
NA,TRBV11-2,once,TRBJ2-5,CASSLVSGVETQYF,TGTGCCAGCAGCTTAGTTTCAGGGGTTGAGACCCAGTACTTC
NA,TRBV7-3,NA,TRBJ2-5,CASSLVGGTGQETQYF,TGTGCCAGCAGCTTGGTCGGGGGAACCGGCCAAGAGACCCAGTACTTC
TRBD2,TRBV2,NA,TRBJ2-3,CASRRNPSGSTDTQYF,TGTGCCAGCAGAAGAAACCCTAGCGGTAGCACAGATACGCAGTATTTT
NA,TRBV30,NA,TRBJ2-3,CVYRVGDTQYF,TGTGTCTACAGGGTGGGAGATACGCAGTATTTT